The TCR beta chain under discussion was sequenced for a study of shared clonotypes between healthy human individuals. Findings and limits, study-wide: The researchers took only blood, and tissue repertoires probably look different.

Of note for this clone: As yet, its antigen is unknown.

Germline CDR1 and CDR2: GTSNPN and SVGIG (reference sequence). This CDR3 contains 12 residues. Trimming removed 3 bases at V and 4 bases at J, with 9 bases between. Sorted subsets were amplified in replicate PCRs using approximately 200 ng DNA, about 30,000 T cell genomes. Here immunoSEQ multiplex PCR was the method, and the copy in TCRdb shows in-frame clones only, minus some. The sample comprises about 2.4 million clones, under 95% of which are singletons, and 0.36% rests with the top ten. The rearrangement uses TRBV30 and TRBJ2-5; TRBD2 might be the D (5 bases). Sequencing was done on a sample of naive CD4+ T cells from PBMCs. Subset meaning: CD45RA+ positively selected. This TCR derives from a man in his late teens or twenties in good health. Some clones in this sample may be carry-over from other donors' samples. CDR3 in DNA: TGTGCCTGGAGCAGCCGGGGAGAGACCCAGTACTTC. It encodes CAWSSRGETQYF.